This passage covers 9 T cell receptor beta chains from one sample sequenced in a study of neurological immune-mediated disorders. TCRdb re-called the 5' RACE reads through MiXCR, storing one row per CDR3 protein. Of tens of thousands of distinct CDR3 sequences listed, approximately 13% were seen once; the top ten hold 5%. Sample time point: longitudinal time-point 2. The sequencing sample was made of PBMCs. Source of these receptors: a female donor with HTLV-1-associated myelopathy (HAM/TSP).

Here the CDR3 DNA reads TGTGCCAGCAGTTTACGTCCCGACTGGAGGAACATTCAGTACTTC. As protein: CASSLRPDWRNIQYF. The J gene is TRBJ2-4, the V gene TRBV28; possibly TRBD2 for D (5 bases). The V gene lost 2 bases and the J gene lost 7 bases, with 15 bases spanning the gap. Looked up from germline, CDR1 is MDHEN and CDR2 is SYDVKM. The CDR3 loop spans 15 amino acids.

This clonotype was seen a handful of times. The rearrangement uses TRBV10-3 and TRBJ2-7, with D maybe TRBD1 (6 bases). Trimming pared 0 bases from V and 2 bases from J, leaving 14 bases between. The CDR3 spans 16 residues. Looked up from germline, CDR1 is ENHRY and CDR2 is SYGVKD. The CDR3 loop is CAISESGFRDTYEQYF. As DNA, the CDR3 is TGTGCCATCAGTGAGTCGGGATTCCGGGACACCTACGAGCAGTACTTC.

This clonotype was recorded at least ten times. CDR3 protein: CASSQKPGSSYEQYF. The CDR3 DNA reads as TGCGCCAGCAGCCAAAAGCCGGGGTCCTCCTACGAGCAGTACTTC. This rearrangement joins TRBV5-1 to TRBJ2-7, with D tentatively TRBD2 (5 bases). The CDR3 spans 15 residues. V was shortened by 4 bases and J by 0 bases, with 14 bases between the two germline ends. The germline V gene has CDR1 SGHRS and CDR2 YFSETQ.

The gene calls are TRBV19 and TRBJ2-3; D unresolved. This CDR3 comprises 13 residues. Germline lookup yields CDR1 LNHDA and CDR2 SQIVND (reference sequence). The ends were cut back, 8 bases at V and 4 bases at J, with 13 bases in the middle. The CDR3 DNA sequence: TGTGCCAGTTGTAGCTCCGAGGCAGATACGCAGTATTTT. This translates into CASCSSEADTQYF.

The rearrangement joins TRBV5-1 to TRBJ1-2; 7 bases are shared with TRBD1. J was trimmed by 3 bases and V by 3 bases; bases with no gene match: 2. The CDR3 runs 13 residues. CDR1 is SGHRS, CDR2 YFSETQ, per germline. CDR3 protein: CASSSTGDYGYTF. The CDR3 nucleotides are TGCGCCAGCAGCTCTACAGGGGACTATGGCTACACCTTC.

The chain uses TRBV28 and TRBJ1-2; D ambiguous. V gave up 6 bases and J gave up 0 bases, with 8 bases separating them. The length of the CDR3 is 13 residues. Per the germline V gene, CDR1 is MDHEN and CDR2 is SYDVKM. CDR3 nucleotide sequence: TGTGCCAGCAGGGCCGATACTAACTATGGCTACACCTTC. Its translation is CASRADTNYGYTF.

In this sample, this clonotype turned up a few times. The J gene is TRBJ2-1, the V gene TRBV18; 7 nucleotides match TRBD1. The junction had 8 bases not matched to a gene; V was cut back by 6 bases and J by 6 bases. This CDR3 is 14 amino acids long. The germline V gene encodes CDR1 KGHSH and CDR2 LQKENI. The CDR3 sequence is CASSRGQRSNEQFF. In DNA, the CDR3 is TGTGCCAGCTCCCGGGGACAGCGCAGCAATGAGCAGTTCTTC.

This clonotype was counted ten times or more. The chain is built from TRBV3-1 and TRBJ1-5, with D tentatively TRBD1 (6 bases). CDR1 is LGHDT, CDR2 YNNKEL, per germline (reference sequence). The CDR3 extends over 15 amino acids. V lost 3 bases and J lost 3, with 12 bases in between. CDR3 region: CASSQDAGDNQPQHF. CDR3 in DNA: TGTGCCAGCAGCCAGGACGCAGGGGACAATCAGCCCCAGCATTTT.

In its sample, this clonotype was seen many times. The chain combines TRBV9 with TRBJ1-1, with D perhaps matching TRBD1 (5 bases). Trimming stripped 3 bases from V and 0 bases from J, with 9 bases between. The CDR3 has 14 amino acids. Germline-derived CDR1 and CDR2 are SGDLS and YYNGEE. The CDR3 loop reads CASSAGTVNTEAFF. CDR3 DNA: TGTGCCAGCAGCGCAGGGACGGTGAACACTGAAGCTTTCTTT.